This entry lists 9 T cell receptor beta chains sequenced from one sample in a study of beta chain features in type 1 diabetes. All of the isolated RNA was reverse transcribed, so expressed TCRB transcripts were sequenced. Produced via immunoSEQ multiplex PCR; TCRdb's table is partial and in-frame only. The sample records about 130,000 clones, about 9.2% being singletons. What was sequenced was central memory CD4+ T cells from blood. Receptors were obtained from a young man in good health.

V and J are TRBV19 and TRBJ1-2; D possibly corresponds to TRBD1 (6 bases). Germline CDR1 is LNHDA and CDR2 is SQIVND (reference sequence). The V end lost 4 bases, the J end lost 8 bases, and 11 bases lay between the germline ends. The CDR3 contains 12 residues. Written as DNA, the CDR3 is TGTGCCAGTAGTACCCAGGACAGAGGCTACACCTTC. Its translation: CASSTQDRGYTF.

The table lists this clone with a count of one. This chain joins TRBV6-1 and TRBJ2-3; TRBD2 aligns across 9 bases. The CDR3 runs to 15 residues. Germline V gene data show CDR1 as MNHNS and CDR2 as SASEGT. Trimming took 3 bases from V and 0 from J; bases not matched to a gene: 1. The DNA for the CDR3 is TGTGCCAGCAGTGATAGCGGGGGAAGCACAGATACGCAGTATTTT. Protein: CASSDSGGSTDTQYF.

J is TRBJ2-1 and V is TRBV28, with 9 bases lining up with TRBD2. The CDR3 extends over 13 amino acids. V lost 7 bases to trimming and J lost 15 bases; unmatched junction nucleotides: 13. Germline CDR1 and CDR2: MDHEN and SYDVKM. The CDR3 nucleotides are TGTGCCAGCACCTGGGGGCGGGGGGGCCTTCCGTTCTTC. Protein product: CASTWGRGGLPFF. The whole variable domain, remainder taken from reference TRBV28 and TRBJ2-1, is DVKVTQSSRYLVKRTGEKVFLECVQDMDHENMFWYRQDPGLGLRLIYFSYDVKMKEKGDIPEGYSVSREKKERFSLILESASTNQTSMYLCASTWGRGGLPFFGPGTRLTVL.

This clone turned up a few times. The chain carries TRBV11-2 and TRBJ1-2; D uncertain. The CDR3 covers 14 residues. Looked up from germline, CDR1 is SGHAT and CDR2 is FQNNGV. V was clipped by 2 bases and J by 7 bases, with 14 bases between them. CDR3 coding DNA: TGTGCCAGCAGCTTAATTGCGGGCGAGGGTGGCTACACCTTC. This codes for CASSLIAGEGGYTF.

The chain joins TRBV5-1 to TRBJ1-2, with D perhaps matching TRBD1 (6 bases). V was clipped by 0 bases and J by 7 bases, with 19 bases between them. The CDR3 runs to 16 residues. In germline, CDR1 is SGHRS, CDR2 YFSETQ. The chain's CDR3 is CASSLGGQRGRTGYTF. CDR3 in DNA: TGCGCCAGCAGCTTGGGGGGACAACGGGGCCGAACTGGCTACACCTTC.

This clone was counted between two and nine times. The rearrangement joins TRBV30 to TRBJ1-5, with D maybe TRBD1 (6 bases). The CDR3 length is 15 residues. CDR1 is GTSNPN, CDR2 SVGIG, per germline (reference sequence). V was clipped by 1 base and J by 2 bases, with 12 bases between them. The CDR3 DNA follows: TGTGCCTGGAGTGAGGGGGGGTTTGGCAATCAGCCCCAGCATTTT. Its protein product is CAWSEGGFGNQPQHF.

This clone was seen only a few times. The chain joins TRBV2 to TRBJ1-2; D not certain. The CDR3 has 14 residues. V lost 4 bases to trimming and J lost 5 bases, with 14 bases between them. Germline CDR1 reads SNHLY; CDR2 reads FYNNEI. The CDR3 region has the DNA TGTGCCAGCAGTGGAAGAGGGCTGGGGTATGGCTACACCTTC. Amino acid sequence: CASSGRGLGYGYTF.

This clone has at least ten counts. The CDR3 here is CASSHGKGQGNSGANVLTF. The CDR3 nucleotides read TGCGCCAGCAGCCATGGTAAAGGACAGGGAAACTCTGGGGCCAACGTCCTGACTTTC. The V call is TRBV4-1, the J call TRBJ2-6, with TRBD1 identical over 8 bases. The CDR3 is 19 residues long. CDR1 and CDR2 from the germline V gene are MGHRA and YSYEKL. V dropped 3 bases and J dropped 0; count of bases not matched to a gene: 10.

V usage is TRBV12-1 and J usage is TRBJ2-5; TRBD2 was called by the table and not checked on the DNA. TRBV12-1 is shown as a pseudogene. The CDR3 is made up of 16 amino acids. For the CDR3, the DNA is TGTGCCAGCACCTCGGGACTCAGAAAGTACCAAGAGACCCAGTACTTC. Translating it yields CASTSGLRKYQETQYF.